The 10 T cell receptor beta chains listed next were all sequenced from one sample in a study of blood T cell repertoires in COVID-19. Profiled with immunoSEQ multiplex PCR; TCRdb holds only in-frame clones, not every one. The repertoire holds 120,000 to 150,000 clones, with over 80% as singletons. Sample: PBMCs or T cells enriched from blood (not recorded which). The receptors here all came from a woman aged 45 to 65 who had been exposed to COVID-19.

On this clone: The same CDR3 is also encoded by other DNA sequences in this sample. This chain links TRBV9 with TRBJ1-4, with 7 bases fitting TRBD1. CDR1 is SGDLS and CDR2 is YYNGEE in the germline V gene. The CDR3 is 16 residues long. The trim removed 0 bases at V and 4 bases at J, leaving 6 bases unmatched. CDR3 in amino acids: CASSVGPGQLNEKLFF. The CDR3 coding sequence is TGTGCCAGCAGCGTAGGACCGGGACAGCTTAATGAAAAACTGTTTTTT.

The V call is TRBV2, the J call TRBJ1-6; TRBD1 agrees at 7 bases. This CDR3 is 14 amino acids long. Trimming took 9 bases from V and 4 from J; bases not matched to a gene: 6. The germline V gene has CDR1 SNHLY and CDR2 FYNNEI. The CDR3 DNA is TGTGCCAGTAACTTACAGGGGTATAATTCACCCCTCCACTTT. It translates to CASNLQGYNSPLHF.

As DNA, the CDR3 is TGCAGCGTTGGGACAACCGATAACATTCAGTACTTC. Its protein product is CSVGTTDNIQYF. The J gene is TRBJ2-4, the V gene TRBV29-1, with D tentatively TRBD1 (5 bases). Trimming stripped 4 bases from V and 7 bases from J, with 11 bases between. The CDR3 covers 12 residues. From germline, CDR1 is SQVTM and CDR2 ANQGSEA. Together with reference TRBV29-1 and TRBJ2-4, the CDR3 gives the full variable domain: SAVISQKPSRDICQRGTSLTIQCQVDSQVTMMFWYRQQPGQSLTLIATANQGSEATYESGFVIDKFPISRPNLTFSTLTVSNMSPEDSSIYLCSVGTTDNIQYFGAGTRLSVL.

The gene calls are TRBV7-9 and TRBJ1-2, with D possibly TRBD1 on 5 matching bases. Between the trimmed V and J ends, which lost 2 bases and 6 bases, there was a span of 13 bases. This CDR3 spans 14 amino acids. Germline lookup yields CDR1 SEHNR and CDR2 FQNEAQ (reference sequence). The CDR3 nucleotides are TGTGCCAGCAGCTTAAGTGCAGGGTGGCATGGCTACACCTTC. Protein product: CASSLSAGWHGYTF.

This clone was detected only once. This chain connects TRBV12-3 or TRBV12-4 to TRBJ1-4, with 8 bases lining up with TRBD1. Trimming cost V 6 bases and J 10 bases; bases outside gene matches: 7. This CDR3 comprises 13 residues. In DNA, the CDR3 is TGTGCCAGCAGCCCAGGACAGGGTGGAAAACTGTTTTTT. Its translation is CASSPGQGGKLFF.

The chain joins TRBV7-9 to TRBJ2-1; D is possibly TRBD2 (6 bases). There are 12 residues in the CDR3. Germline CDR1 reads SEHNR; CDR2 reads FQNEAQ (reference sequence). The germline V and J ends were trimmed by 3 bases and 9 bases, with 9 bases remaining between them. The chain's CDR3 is CASSLWGGEQFF. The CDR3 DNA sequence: TGTGCCAGCAGCTTGTGGGGAGGTGAGCAGTTCTTC.

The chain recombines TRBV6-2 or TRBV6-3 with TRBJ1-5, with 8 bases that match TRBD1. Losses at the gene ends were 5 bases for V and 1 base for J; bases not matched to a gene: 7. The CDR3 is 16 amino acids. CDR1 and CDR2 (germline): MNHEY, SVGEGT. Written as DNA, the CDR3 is TGTGCCAGCAGTCCGAGAGGGACAGGCAGCAATCAGCCCCAGCATTTT. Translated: CASSPRGTGSNQPQHF.

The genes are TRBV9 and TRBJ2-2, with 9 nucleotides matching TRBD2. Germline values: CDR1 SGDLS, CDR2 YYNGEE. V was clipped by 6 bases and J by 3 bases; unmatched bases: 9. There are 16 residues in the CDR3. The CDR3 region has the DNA TGTGCCAGCAACGTGGGTCTAGCGGGGTACACCGGGGAGCTGTTTTTT. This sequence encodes CASNVGLAGYTGELFF.

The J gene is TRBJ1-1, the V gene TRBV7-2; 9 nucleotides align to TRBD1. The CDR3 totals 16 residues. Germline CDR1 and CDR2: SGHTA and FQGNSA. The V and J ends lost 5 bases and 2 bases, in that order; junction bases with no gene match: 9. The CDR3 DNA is TGTGCCAGCAGCCCCGCCTACAGGGGGCCAAACACTGAAGCTTTCTTT. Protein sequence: CASSPAYRGPNTEAFF.

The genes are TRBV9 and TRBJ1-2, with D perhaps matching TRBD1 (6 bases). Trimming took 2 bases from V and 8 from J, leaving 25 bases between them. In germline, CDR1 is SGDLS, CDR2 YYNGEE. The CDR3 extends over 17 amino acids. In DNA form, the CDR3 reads TGTGCCAGCAGCGTGACCGGCGCACAGGGTCGTCTAGGCGGCTACACCTTC. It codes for CASSVTGAQGRLGGYTF.